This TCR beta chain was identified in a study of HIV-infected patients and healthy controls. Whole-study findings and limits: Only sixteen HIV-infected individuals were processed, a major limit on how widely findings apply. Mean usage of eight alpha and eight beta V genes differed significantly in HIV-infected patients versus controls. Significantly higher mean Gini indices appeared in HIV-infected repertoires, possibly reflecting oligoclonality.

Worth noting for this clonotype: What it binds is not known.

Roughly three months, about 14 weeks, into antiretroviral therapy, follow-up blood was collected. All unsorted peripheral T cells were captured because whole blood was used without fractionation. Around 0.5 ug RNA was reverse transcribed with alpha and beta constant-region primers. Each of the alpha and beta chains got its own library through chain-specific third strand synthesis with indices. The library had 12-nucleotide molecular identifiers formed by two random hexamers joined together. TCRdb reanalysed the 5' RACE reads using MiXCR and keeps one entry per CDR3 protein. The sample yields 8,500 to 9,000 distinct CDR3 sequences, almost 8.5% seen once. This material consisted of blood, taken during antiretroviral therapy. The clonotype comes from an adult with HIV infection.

CDR3 nucleotide sequence: TGTGCCAGTAGTTCCAGGGTCGGCACTGAAGCTTTCTTT. This translates into CASSSRVGTEAFF. The V gene is TRBV19, the J gene TRBJ1-1, with a possible D match to TRBD1 (5 bases). Trimming removed 5 bases from V and 4 bases from J, with 11 bases in between. The germline gives CDR1 LNHDA, CDR2 SQIVND (reference sequence). The CDR3 sequence is 13 residues long.